This T cell receptor (beta chain) was sequenced in a study of vaccination effects on CD4 cells after COVID-19. This CDR3 is 14 amino acids long. V was trimmed by 0 bases and J by 4 bases, leaving 10 bases between them. CDR1 is SGHKS, CDR2 YYEKEE, per germline (reference sequence). Concerning this clone: As yet, its antigen is unknown.

Libraries were prepared by immunoSEQ multiplex PCR; TCRdb keeps only in-frame clonotypes and omits some of them. The sample lists approximately 30,000 clones; 70% to 85% were seen once. ViraFEST expansion of antigen-specific CD4+ T cells with viral peptide pools preceded sequencing. Investigators separated out CD4+ T cells once less than 11 days of culture had passed. A PCR test confirmed that the person had SARS-CoV-2 infection between March and December 2020. The input for sequencing was CD4+ T cells from PBMCs cultured with a peptide pool, taken before COVID-19 vaccination. V and J are TRBV5-5 and TRBJ1-1; D ambiguous. The origin of this receptor is a human donor who had a prior SARS-CoV-2 infection. CDR3 DNA: TGTGCCAGCAGCTTGGGTTCCAGGTCCACTGAAGCTTTCTTT. Translating it yields CASSLGSRSTEAFF.